A single sample gave rise to the 9 T cell receptor beta chains below, sequenced in a study of T-cell reconstitution after alpha-beta-depleted transplantation in children. Preparation of the TCRbeta library involved a method that used unique molecular identifiers. One entry per CDR3 protein, called by TCRdb with MiXCR from the PCR reads. Altogether around 600,000 distinct CDR3 sequences are present, 23% being singletons, with the ten largest covering around an eighth. The sample was PBMCs, mostly from graft donor cells, taken 360 days after TCRalphabeta/CD19-depleted stem cell transplant. The receptor set was obtained from a boy under two years old who had a stem cell transplant for acute myeloid leukemia, so the T cells may come from the graft donor.

This clonotype was counted between two and nine times. This chain connects TRBV7-2 to TRBJ1-2; possibly TRBD1 for D (6 bases). CDR1 and CDR2 (germline): SGHTA, FQGNSA. V was cut by 0 bases and J by 2 bases, with 10 bases left in between. The CDR3 sequence is 15 residues long. The CDR3 reads CASSLATGINYGYTF. CDR3 sequence (DNA): TGTGCCAGCAGCTTAGCAACAGGGATAAACTATGGCTACACCTTC.

The chain combines TRBV25-1 with TRBJ2-3; 7 bases are a match to TRBD1. J lost 0 bases, V lost 0 bases, and 6 bases had no gene match. Germline V gene data show CDR1 as MGHDK and CDR2 as SYGVNS. This CDR3 is 17 amino acids long. The CDR3 DNA sequence: TGTGCCAGCAGTGAATATGGGACAGATCCTAGCACAGATACGCAGTATTTT. It yields the protein CASSEYGTDPSTDTQYF.

This clonotype was observed a few times. The chain carries TRBV24-1 and TRBJ2-5; no reliable D call. CDR3 length: 14 amino acids. Per germline, CDR1 KGHDR and CDR2 SFDVKD. V was clipped by 7 bases and J by 4 bases, with 15 bases between them. CDR3 sequence: CATSSGRSSETQYF. The CDR3 DNA is TGTGCCACCAGCAGTGGGCGGTCATCAGAGACCCAGTACTTC.

The table lists this clonotype with many counts. The chain joins TRBV20-1 to TRBJ2-2; the match to TRBD1 covers 7 bases. Germline V CDR1 and CDR2: DFQATT, SNEGSKA (reference sequence). V gave up 6 bases and J gave up 0 bases; unmatched junction bases: 4. The CDR3 is 14 amino acids. For the CDR3, the DNA is TGCAGTGCCCCGGACAGGACGAACACCGGGGAGCTGTTTTTT. Protein sequence: CSAPDRTNTGELFF.

This clonotype has a handful of counts. V gene TRBV29-1 combines with J gene TRBJ1-1; D might be TRBD1 (6 bases). This CDR3 is 12 amino acids long. CDR1 is SQVTM, CDR2 ANQGSEA, per germline. V lost 8 bases and J 5 bases, leaving 15 bases between the germline ends. The CDR3 coding sequence is TGCAGCAACCGGGGGCCTGGAACTGAAGCTTTCTTT. Residues: CSNRGPGTEAFF.

This clonotype has at least ten counts. V and J are TRBV20-1 and TRBJ2-7; possibly TRBD1 for D (5 bases). The CDR3 runs 13 residues. CDR1 DFQATT and CDR2 SNEGSKA come from the germline V gene (reference sequence). The V end was cut by 1 base, the J end by 3 bases, with 10 bases between. CDR3 in DNA: TGCAGTGCTAGAGCCGACAGAGACTACGAGCAGTACTTC. Its protein product is CSARADRDYEQYF.

V gene TRBV27 combines with J gene TRBJ1-4; no clear D gene. The V gene's germline CDR1 is MNHEY and CDR2 SMNVEV (reference sequence). The CDR3 sequence is 11 residues long. Trimming shortened V by 8 bases and J by 8 bases, and 9 bases separated the two germline ends. The CDR3 here is CASPHREKLFF. The CDR3 DNA reads TGTGCCAGCCCCCATCGGGAAAAACTGTTTTTT.

This clonotype was detected many times. CDR3 sequence: CASRPKQGISYNEQFF. DNA of the CDR3: TGTGCCAGCAGACCGAAACAGGGGATCTCCTACAATGAGCAGTTCTTC. The chain links TRBV6-2 or TRBV6-3 to TRBJ2-1, with TRBD1 matching 7 bases. Germline values: CDR1 MNHEY, CDR2 SVGEGT. The CDR3 totals 16 residues. Unmatched junction bases numbered 8, after V lost 6 bases and J lost 0 bases.

V gene TRBV5-4 combines with J gene TRBJ2-5; no firm D call. Germline loops: CDR1 SGHNT, CDR2 YYREEE (reference sequence). The CDR3 length is 16 residues. V was pared by 3 bases and J by 5 bases, with 20 bases between. The CDR3 DNA sequence: TGTGCCAGCAGCTCGAGTCATTACGTGGCCCCCGAGACCCAGTACTTC. This codes for CASSSSHYVAPETQYF. The whole variable domain, filled in from reference TRBV5-4 and TRBJ2-5, reads ETGVTQSPTHLIKTRGQQVTLRCSSQSGHNTVSWYQQALGQGPQFIFQYYREEENGRGNFPPRFSGLQFPNYSSELNVNALELDDSALYLCASSSSHYVAPETQYFGPGTRLLVL.